This TCR beta chain derives from a study of blood T cell repertoires in COVID-19. About the study: The United States, Italy and Spain supplied acute and convalescent COVID-19 samples. Sample material is recorded as cDNA or gDNA derived from T cells, B-cell-depleted T cells, or PBMCs.

In the original analysis: By means of reference gene primer amplification, nucleated cell counts were estimated. The method was immunoSEQ multiplex PCR; TCRdb's version includes in-frame clones alone and lacks a portion of them. That table supplies the V and J calls and clone size; D and trimming were determined from the DNA. The data contain about 84,000 clones, about 68% of them singletons. The CDR3 length is 18 residues. Trimming pared 3 bases from V and 0 bases from J, leaving 15 bases between. Per germline, CDR1 MNHNS and CDR2 SASEGT. This clonotype was obtained from a man aged 50 to 60 with active or convalescent COVID-19. The genes are TRBV6-1 and TRBJ2-6, with D uncertain. Input material: peripheral blood. DNA of the CDR3: TGTGCCAGCAGTGATCCCGCCGCACAGCTCTCTGGGGCCAACGTCCTGACTTTC. It yields the protein CASSDPAAQLSGANVLTF.